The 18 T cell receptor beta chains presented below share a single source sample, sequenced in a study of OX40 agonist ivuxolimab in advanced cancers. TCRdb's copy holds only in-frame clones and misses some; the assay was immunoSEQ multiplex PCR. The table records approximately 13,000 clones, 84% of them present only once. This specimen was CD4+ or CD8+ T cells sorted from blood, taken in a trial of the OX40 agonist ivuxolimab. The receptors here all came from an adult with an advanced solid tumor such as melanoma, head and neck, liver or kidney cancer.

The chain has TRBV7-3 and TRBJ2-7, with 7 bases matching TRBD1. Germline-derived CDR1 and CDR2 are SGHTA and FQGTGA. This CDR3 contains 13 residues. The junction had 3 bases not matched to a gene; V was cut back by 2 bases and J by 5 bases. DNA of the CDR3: TGTGCCAGCAGCTTATTAGGGGGCGACGAGCAGTACTTC. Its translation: CASSLLGGDEQYF.

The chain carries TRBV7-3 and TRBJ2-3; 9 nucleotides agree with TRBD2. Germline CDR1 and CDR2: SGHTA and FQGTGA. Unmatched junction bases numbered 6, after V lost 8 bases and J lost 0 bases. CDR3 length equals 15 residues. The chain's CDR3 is CASARAGGSTDTQYF. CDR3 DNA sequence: TGTGCCAGCGCGAGGGCGGGAGGGAGCACAGATACGCAGTATTTT.

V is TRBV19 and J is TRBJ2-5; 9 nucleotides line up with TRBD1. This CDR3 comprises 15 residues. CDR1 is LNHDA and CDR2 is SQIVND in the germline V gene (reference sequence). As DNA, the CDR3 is TGTGTCCGAAGATGGGGGACAGGGTTACGGGAGACCCAGTACTTC. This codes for CVRRWGTGLRETQYF.

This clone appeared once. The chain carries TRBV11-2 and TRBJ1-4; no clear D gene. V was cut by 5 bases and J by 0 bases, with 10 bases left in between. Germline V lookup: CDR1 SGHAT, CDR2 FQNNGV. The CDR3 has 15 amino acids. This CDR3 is CASSPTVATNEKLFF. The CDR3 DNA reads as TGTGCCAGCAGCCCCACGGTTGCAACTAATGAAAAACTGTTTTTT.

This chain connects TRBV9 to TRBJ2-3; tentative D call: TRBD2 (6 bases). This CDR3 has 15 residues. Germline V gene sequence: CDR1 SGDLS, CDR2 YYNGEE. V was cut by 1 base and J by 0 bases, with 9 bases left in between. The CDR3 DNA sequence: TGTGCCAGCAGCGTATATGGGACTAGCACAGATACGCAGTATTTT. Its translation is CASSVYGTSTDTQYF.

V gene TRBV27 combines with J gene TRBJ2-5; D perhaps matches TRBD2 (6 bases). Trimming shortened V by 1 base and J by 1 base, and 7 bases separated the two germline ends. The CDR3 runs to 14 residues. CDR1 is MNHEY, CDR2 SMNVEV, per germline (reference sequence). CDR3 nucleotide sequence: TGTGCCAGCAGTTTATGGCGGGGCCAAGAGACCCAGTACTTC. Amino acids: CASSLWRGQETQYF.

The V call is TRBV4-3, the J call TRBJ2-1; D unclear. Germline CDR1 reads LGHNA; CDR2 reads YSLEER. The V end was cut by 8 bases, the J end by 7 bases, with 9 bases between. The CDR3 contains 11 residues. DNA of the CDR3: TGCGCCAGCGGGGTCCGAAATGAGCAGTTCTTC. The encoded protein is CASGVRNEQFF.

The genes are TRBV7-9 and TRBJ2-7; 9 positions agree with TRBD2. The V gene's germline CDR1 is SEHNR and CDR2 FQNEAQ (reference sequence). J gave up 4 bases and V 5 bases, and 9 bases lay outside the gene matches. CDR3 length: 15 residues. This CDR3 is CASSISGRSAYEQYF. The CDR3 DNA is TGTGCCAGCAGCATTAGCGGGAGATCTGCGTACGAGCAGTACTTC.

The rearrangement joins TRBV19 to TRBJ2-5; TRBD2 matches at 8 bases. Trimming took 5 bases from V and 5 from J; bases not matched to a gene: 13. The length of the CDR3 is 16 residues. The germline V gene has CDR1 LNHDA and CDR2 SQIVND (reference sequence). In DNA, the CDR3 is TGTGCCAGTAGTTCCCGGTTAGCGGGGAGTGAGGAGACCCAGTACTTC. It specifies CASSSRLAGSEETQYF. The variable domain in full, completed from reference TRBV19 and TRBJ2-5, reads DGGITQSPKYLFRKEGQNVTLSCEQNLNHDAMYWYRQDPGQGLRLIYYSQIVNDFQKGDIAEGYSVSREKKESFPLTVTSAQKNPTAFYLCASSSRLAGSEETQYFGPGTRLLVL.

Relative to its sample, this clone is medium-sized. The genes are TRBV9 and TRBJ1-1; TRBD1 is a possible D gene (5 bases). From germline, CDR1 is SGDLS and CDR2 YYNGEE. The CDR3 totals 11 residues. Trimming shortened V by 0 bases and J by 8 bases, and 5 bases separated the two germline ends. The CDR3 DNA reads TGTGCCAGCAGCGTAGGGGACGAAGCTTTCTTT. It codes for CASSVGDEAFF.

This chain's CDR3 is CASSQVSGTLQETQYF. The CDR3 nucleotides are TGCGCCAGCAGCCAAGTCTCCGGGACCCTACAAGAGACCCAGTACTTC. The chain joins TRBV4-1 to TRBJ2-5; possibly TRBD1 or TRBD2 for D (5 bases each). Germline values: CDR1 MGHRA, CDR2 YSYEKL. The CDR3 is made up of 16 amino acids. Trimming left V 1 base short and J 2 bases short, with 14 bases between.

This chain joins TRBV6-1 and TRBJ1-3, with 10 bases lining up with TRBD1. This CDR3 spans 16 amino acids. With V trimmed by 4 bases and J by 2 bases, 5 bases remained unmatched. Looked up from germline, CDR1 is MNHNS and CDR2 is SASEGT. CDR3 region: CASSGDRGFAGNTIYF. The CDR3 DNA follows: TGTGCCAGCAGTGGGGACAGGGGTTTCGCTGGAAACACCATATATTTT.

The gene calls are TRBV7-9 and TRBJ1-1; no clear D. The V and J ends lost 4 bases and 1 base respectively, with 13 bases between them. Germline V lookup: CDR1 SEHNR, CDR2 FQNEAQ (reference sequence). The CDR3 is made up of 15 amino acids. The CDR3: CASSSGILGNTEAFF. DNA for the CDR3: TGTGCCAGCAGCTCCGGGATATTGGGGAACACTGAAGCTTTCTTT.

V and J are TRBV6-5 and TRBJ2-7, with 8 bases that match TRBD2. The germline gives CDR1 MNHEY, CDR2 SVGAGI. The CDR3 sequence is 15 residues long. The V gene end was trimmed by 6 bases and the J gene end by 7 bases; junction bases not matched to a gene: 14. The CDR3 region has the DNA TGTGCCAGCAGCCCGCTAGTAGCGGGACCAGGGGAGCAGTACTTC. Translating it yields CASSPLVAGPGEQYF.

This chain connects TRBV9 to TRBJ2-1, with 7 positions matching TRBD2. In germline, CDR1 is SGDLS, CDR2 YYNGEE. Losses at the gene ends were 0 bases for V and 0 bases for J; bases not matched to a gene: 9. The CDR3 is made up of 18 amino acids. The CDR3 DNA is TGTGCCAGCAGCGTAGTACCCCTAGGCGGGAGCTCCTACAATGAGCAGTTCTTC. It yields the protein CASSVVPLGGSSYNEQFF.

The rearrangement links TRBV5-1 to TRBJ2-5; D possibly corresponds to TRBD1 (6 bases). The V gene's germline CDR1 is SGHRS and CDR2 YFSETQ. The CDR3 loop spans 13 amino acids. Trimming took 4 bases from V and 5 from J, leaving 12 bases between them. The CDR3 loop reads CASSPRQAETQYF. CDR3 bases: TGCGCCAGCAGCCCGAGACAGGCGGAGACCCAGTACTTC. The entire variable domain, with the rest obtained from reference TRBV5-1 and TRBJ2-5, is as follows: KAGVTQTPRYLIKTRGQQVTLSCSPISGHRSVSWYQQTPGQGLQFLFEYFSETQRNKGNFPGRFSGRQFSNSRSEMNVSTLELGDSALYLCASSPRQAETQYFGPGTRLLVL.

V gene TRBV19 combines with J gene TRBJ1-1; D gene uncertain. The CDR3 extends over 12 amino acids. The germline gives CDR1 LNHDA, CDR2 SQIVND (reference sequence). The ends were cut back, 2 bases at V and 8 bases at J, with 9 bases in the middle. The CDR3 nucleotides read TGTGCCAGTAGTATATATGGGCAAGAAGCTTTCTTT. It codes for CASSIYGQEAFF.

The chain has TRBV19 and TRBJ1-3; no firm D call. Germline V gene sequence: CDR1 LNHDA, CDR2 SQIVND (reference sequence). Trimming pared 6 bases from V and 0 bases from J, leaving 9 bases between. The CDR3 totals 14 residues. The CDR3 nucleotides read TGTGCCAGTAGCCGATCGGACTCTGGAAACACCATATATTTT. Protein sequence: CASSRSDSGNTIYF.